This TCR beta chain originates from a study of cytomegalovirus exposure and HLA in healthy donors. The study, taken as a whole, reports: Clusters of TCRs from the first cohort tended to co-occur in the roughly 120 validation repertoires (as a later analysis found).

Profiling relied on immunoSEQ multiplex PCR, and the TCRdb table lists in-frame clones only, not all of them. The data hold 170,000 or so clones, with less than 85% observed a single time. Concerning this clone itself: What it binds is not known.

Germline values: CDR1 SEHNR, CDR2 FQNEAQ (reference sequence). V shed 1 base and J shed 2 bases, with 9 bases lying between them. The CDR3 extends over 14 amino acids. Sequencing used PBMCs. The chain couples TRBV7-9 to TRBJ2-7; D is possibly TRBD2 (6 bases). This TCR came from a man aged 18 to 35 in good health and CMV-seropositive. CDR3 amino acids: CASSLGSGAYEQYF. For the CDR3, the DNA is TGTGCCAGCAGCTTAGGTAGCGGAGCCTACGAGCAGTACTTC.